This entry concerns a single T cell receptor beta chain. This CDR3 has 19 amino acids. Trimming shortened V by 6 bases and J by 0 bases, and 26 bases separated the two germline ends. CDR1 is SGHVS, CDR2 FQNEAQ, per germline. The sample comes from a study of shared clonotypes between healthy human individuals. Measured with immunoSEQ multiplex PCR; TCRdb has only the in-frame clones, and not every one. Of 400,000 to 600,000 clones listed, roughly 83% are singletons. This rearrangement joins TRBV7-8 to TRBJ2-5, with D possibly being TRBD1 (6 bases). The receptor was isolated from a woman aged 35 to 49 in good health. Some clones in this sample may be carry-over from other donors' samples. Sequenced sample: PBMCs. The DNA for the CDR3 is TGTGCCAGCAGGTCAGACAGGCGCTGGGCCGACCGCCACCAAGAGACCCAGTACTTC. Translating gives CASRSDRRWADRHQETQYF.